This TCR beta chain was recovered during a study of human T cells and chemical hapten exposure. Study background: TCR yield per sample varied, mainly due to pooled library volumes. Study results and caveats: Sensitizing with DPC caused no change in TCRs above 1 in 1000 frequency.

V lost 5 bases and J lost 4, with 9 bases in between. CDR3 length: 12 residues. Per germline, CDR1 SGHAT and CDR2 FQNNGV. Stated time point: patch test 1, 2 weeks after DPC sensitization. Sample treatment: therapeutic diphenylcyclopropenone sensitization with weekly scalp DPC. At every patch-test visit, blood was drawn before the patch test was applied. This clonotype has just a few counts. Its antigen remains unidentified. In the source study's methods: Ranging from roughly 20,000 to 690,600, TCR counts per sample had a median value of 95,638. TCRdb fed the RACE reads into MiXCR, producing one record per CDR3 protein. Here the V and J calls rest on TCRdb's processing, not on the authors' analysis. Of 350,000 or so distinct CDR3 sequences listed, roughly 6.9% are singletons.

The TCR was taken from a woman between 18 and 30 years old with alopecia areata. Some clones in this sample may be carry-over from other donors' samples. Material: whole blood, obtained in connection with sensitization to the hapten diphenylcyclopropenone (DPC). This chain connects TRBV11-2 to TRBJ2-7, with D perhaps matching TRBD1 (5 bases). The CDR3: CASSPTVYEQYF. The DNA for the CDR3 is TGTGCCAGCAGCCCGACAGTTTACGAGCAGTACTTC.